Below are 27 T cell receptor beta chains sequenced from a single sample in a study of blood T cell repertoires in COVID-19. Profiling relied on immunoSEQ multiplex PCR, and the TCRdb table lists in-frame clones only, not all of them. Counted here are 50,000 to 80,000 clones, more than 70% occurring once; the ten biggest clones make up around 9.1%. Sequenced sample: PBMCs or T cells enriched from blood (not recorded which). Source of these receptors: a woman in her 40s who had recovered from COVID-19.

This clone is labeled medium-sized. The J gene is TRBJ2-1, the V gene TRBV6-1, with no clear D. The CDR3 spans 13 residues. Looked up from germline, CDR1 is MNHNS and CDR2 is SASEGT. The germline V and J ends were trimmed by 2 bases and 6 bases, with 8 bases remaining between them. As DNA, the CDR3 is TGTGCCAGCAGTGAATTCGACTCCAATGAGCAGTTCTTC. Its protein is CASSEFDSNEQFF.

The chain recombines TRBV27 with TRBJ1-2; D is unresolved. Looked up from germline, CDR1 is MNHEY and CDR2 is SMNVEV (reference sequence). CDR3 size: 13 residues. With 2 bases removed from V and 8 bases from J, the gap between germline ends came to 12 bases. CDR3 sequence: CASSLTWRGGYTF. The CDR3 DNA sequence: TGTGCCAGCAGTTTAACCTGGAGAGGAGGCTACACCTTC.

The V and J genes are TRBV5-1 and TRBJ2-1; 12 nucleotides agree with TRBD2. The CDR3 has 17 amino acids. CDR1 is SGHRS and CDR2 is YFSETQ in the germline V gene. The ends lost 4 bases at V and 7 bases at J; junction bases unmatched: 12. This CDR3 is CASSPRTSGVKGNEQFF. The CDR3 nucleotides are TGCGCCAGCAGCCCGCGGACTAGCGGGGTAAAAGGGAATGAGCAGTTCTTC.

This clone has just one count. The chain links TRBV29-1 to TRBJ2-2; 7 bases fit TRBD2. In germline, CDR1 is SQVTM, CDR2 ANQGSEA. With 4 bases clipped from V and 3 bases from J, the junction kept 11 bases outside the gene matches. This CDR3 has 16 residues. For the CDR3, the DNA is TGCAGCGTTGCCCCGGGGGGACGGGCATACACCGGGGAGCTGTTTTTT. The encoded protein is CSVAPGGRAYTGELFF.

This sequence joins TRBV7-9 and TRBJ1-3; no reliable D call. V was cut by 5 bases and J by 0 bases, with 14 bases left in between. The CDR3 length is 16 residues. Germline V lookup: CDR1 SEHNR, CDR2 FQNEAQ (reference sequence). CDR3 amino acids: CASSPSRAVSGNTIYF. The CDR3 coding sequence is TGTGCCAGCAGCCCATCCCGCGCCGTCTCTGGAAACACCATATATTTT.

The rearrangement uses TRBV19 and TRBJ2-5; 8 bases map to TRBD2. CDR1 is LNHDA, CDR2 SQIVND, per germline (reference sequence). J was trimmed by 0 bases and V by 3 bases; bases with no gene match: 6. This CDR3 has 16 residues. This CDR3 reads CASSIFAGGDQETQYF. Written as DNA, the CDR3 is TGTGCCAGTAGTATCTTCGCCGGGGGGGACCAAGAGACCCAGTACTTC.

This clone was observed a single time. CDR3 sequence: CASSTGRGNTIYF. The DNA for the CDR3 is TGTGCCAGTAGTACAGGGAGGGGAAACACCATATATTTT. This chain joins TRBV19 and TRBJ1-3; possibly TRBD1 for D (5 bases). V dropped 4 bases and J dropped 4 bases, with 8 bases sitting between them. The CDR3 is 13 residues long. CDR1 and CDR2 from the germline V gene are LNHDA and SQIVND (reference sequence).

V and J are TRBV4-1 and TRBJ1-2, with a weak D call TRBD1 (6 bases). CDR1 MGHRA and CDR2 YSYEKL come from the germline V gene. CDR3 size: 14 residues. Trimming pared 0 bases from V and 4 bases from J, leaving 9 bases between. The DNA for the CDR3 is TGCGCCAGCAGCCAAGACGAGGGGGTCTATGGCTACACCTTC. Amino acid sequence: CASSQDEGVYGYTF.

The genes are TRBV15 and TRBJ2-7; D perhaps matches TRBD2 (5 bases). The CDR3 contains 16 residues. V lost 1 base to trimming and J lost 2 bases, with 15 bases between them. Germline loops: CDR1 LNHNV, CDR2 YYDKDF (reference sequence). DNA for the CDR3: TGTGCCACCAGCAGAGTGGGGAGTCTAGGGACCTACGAGCAGTACTTC. Translation: CATSRVGSLGTYEQYF. Full variable domain (rest looked up from reference TRBV15 and TRBJ2-7): DAMVIQNPRYQVTQFGKPVTLSCSQTLNHNVMYWYQQKSSQAPKLLFHYYDKDFNNEADTPDNFQSRRPNTSFCFLDIRSPGLGDTAMYLCATSRVGSLGTYEQYFGPGTRLTVT.

The CDR3 here is CASSLEGQGMNTEAFF. DNA of the CDR3: TGCGCCAGCAGCTTGGAGGGTCAGGGTATGAACACTGAAGCTTTCTTT. The chain couples TRBV5-1 to TRBJ1-1; TRBD1 is a possible D gene (5 bases). Trimming removed 0 bases from V and 0 bases from J, with 12 bases in between. The CDR3 totals 16 residues. CDR1 and CDR2 from the germline V gene are SGHRS and YFSETQ. Full variable domain (outside the CDR3, taken from reference TRBV5-1 and TRBJ1-1): KAGVTQTPRYLIKTRGQQVTLSCSPISGHRSVSWYQQTPGQGLQFLFEYFSETQRNKGNFPGRFSGRQFSNSRSEMNVSTLELGDSALYLCASSLEGQGMNTEAFFGQGTRLTVV.

J is TRBJ1-2 and V is TRBV5-3, with D tentatively TRBD1 (6 bases). TRBV5-3 is sorted into the ORF group, with uncertain function. Trimming pared 4 bases from V and 4 bases from J, leaving 20 bases between. This CDR3 region has 16 residues. The CDR3 spells CARSVNIPGQSYGYTF. The CDR3 nucleotides are TGTGCCAGAAGCGTTAACATACCCGGACAGTCCTATGGCTACACCTTC.

CDR3 bases: TGTGCCAGCAGGACTCTTAGCTCCTACGAGCAGTACTTC. This gives the protein CASRTLSSYEQYF. The rearrangement uses TRBV12-3 or TRBV12-4 and TRBJ2-7; unclear D gene. The CDR3 covers 13 residues. The V gene lost 6 bases and the J gene lost 0 bases, with 9 bases spanning the gap.

V and J are TRBV5-5 and TRBJ2-7; D perhaps matches TRBD1 (8 bases). Germline V CDR1 and CDR2: SGHKS, YYEKEE (reference sequence). The CDR3 runs to 16 residues. Trimming pared 2 bases from V and 2 bases from J, leaving 17 bases between. CDR3 sequence (DNA): TGTGCCAGCAGCTTACAGGGGGGGGACTCCACCTACGAGCAGTACTTC. It yields the protein CASSLQGGDSTYEQYF.

This chain uses TRBV25-1 with TRBJ1-5; D not certain. Germline assignment: CDR1 MGHDK and CDR2 SYGVNS. The CDR3 covers 13 residues. V was shortened by 5 bases and J by 5 bases, with 10 bases between the two germline ends. Written as DNA, the CDR3 is TGTGCCAGCAGTCCAGGTAGAGATCAGCCCCAGCATTTT. Encoded protein: CASSPGRDQPQHF.

The chain is built from TRBV6-5 and TRBJ2-5, with D maybe TRBD2 (6 bases). This CDR3 region has 14 residues. Germline CDR1 reads MNHEY; CDR2 reads SVGAGI. The germline V and J ends were trimmed by 8 bases and 0 bases, with 13 bases remaining between them. CDR3 region: CASRDFQYQETQYF. DNA of the CDR3: TGTGCCAGCCGGGACTTTCAGTACCAAGAGACCCAGTACTTC.

DNA for the CDR3: TGTGCCAGCAGCTTAGGACCGACAACGAACACTGAAGCTTTCTTT. As protein: CASSLGPTTNTEAFF. The rearrangement uses TRBV7-6 and TRBJ1-1; D not certain. Trimming pared 1 base from V and 1 base from J, leaving 10 bases between. CDR3 size: 15 residues. Germline V gene sequence: CDR1 SGHVS, CDR2 FNYEAQ.

This chain links TRBV11-3 with TRBJ1-1; no clear D gene. Trimming took 1 base from V and 2 from J, leaving 8 bases between them. Germline lookup yields CDR1 SGHNT and CDR2 YENEEA. The CDR3 contains 14 residues. DNA for the CDR3: TGTGCCAGCAGCTTAGCCCCAGAAAACACTGAAGCTTTCTTT. Amino acid sequence: CASSLAPENTEAFF.

The gene calls are TRBV6-2 or TRBV6-3 and TRBJ2-1; weak D call: TRBD2 (5 bases). The CDR3 extends over 15 amino acids. Germline CDR1 reads MNHEY; CDR2 reads SVGEGT. The V end lost 4 bases, the J end lost 1 base, and 11 bases lay between the germline ends. CDR3 in DNA: TGTGCCAGCAGTTTCACGGGGTTTTCCTACAATGAGCAGTTCTTC. Its protein product is CASSFTGFSYNEQFF.

This chain joins TRBV6-5 and TRBJ1-3; D is possibly TRBD1 (6 bases). Germline lookup yields CDR1 MNHEY and CDR2 SVGAGI. The CDR3 runs to 14 residues. V lost 8 bases to trimming and J lost 5 bases, with 16 bases between them. CDR3 amino acids: CASGGGLGRNTIYF. CDR3 sequence (DNA): TGTGCCAGCGGCGGGGGGCTCGGAAGAAACACCATATATTTT.

This chain links TRBV11-3 with TRBJ2-3; 14 bases match TRBD2. Germline CDR1 is SGHNT and CDR2 is YENEEA. The CDR3 runs 18 residues. The J segment lost 0 bases and the V segment lost 5 bases, leaving 7 bases of the junction unmatched. CDR3: CASSPWTSGGPSTDTQYF. The CDR3 DNA sequence: TGTGCCAGCAGCCCATGGACTAGCGGGGGGCCAAGCACAGATACGCAGTATTTT.

DNA of the CDR3: TGTGCCAGCAGCTTAGGACAGGGACCTCTCACAGATACGCAGTATTTT. Translation gives CASSLGQGPLTDTQYF. V gene TRBV7-8 combines with J gene TRBJ2-3; 7 positions match TRBD1. With 1 base clipped from V and 2 bases from J, the junction kept 6 bases outside the gene matches. Germline assignment: CDR1 SGHVS and CDR2 FQNEAQ. The CDR3 covers 16 residues. Together with reference TRBV7-8 and TRBJ2-3, the CDR3 gives the full variable domain: GAGVSQSPRYKVAKRGQDVALRCDPISGHVSLFWYQQALGQGPEFLTYFQNEAQLDKSGLPSDRFFAERPEGSVSTLKIQRTQQEDSAVYLCASSLGQGPLTDTQYFGPGTRLTVL.

The chain is built from TRBV3-1 (or the pseudogene TRBV3-2) and TRBJ2-6, with D possibly being TRBD2 (5 bases). The CDR3 sequence is 18 residues long. Germline assignment: CDR1 LGHDT and CDR2 YNNKEL (reference sequence). Trimming left V 1 base short and J 0 bases short, with 13 bases between. CDR3 DNA: TGTGCCAGCAGCCAAGTCGGGGTTACCTTCTCTGGGGCCAACGTCCTGACTTTC. Translated: CASSQVGVTFSGANVLTF.

The chain is built from TRBV29-1 and TRBJ1-1; D may be TRBD1 (6 bases). Trimming removed 7 bases at V and 0 bases at J, with 12 bases between. Germline assignment: CDR1 SQVTM and CDR2 ANQGSEA. CDR3 length: 13 residues. This chain's CDR3 is CSDFGQMNTEAFF. The CDR3 coding sequence is TGCAGCGATTTTGGACAGATGAACACTGAAGCTTTCTTT.

The rearrangement uses TRBV7-6 and TRBJ1-6, with D possibly TRBD1 on 6 matching bases. The V and J ends lost 2 bases and 7 bases respectively, with 12 bases between them. CDR1 is SGHVS, CDR2 FNYEAQ, per germline. The length of the CDR3 is 15 residues. CDR3 sequence (DNA): TGTGCCAGCAGCTTACAGGGAAGGGGGAATTCACCCCTCCACTTT. Protein sequence: CASSLQGRGNSPLHF. The full variable domain, completed using reference TRBV7-6 and TRBJ1-6, is GAGVSQSPRYKVTKRGQDVALRCDPISGHVSLYWYRQALGQGPEFLTYFNYEAQQDKSGLPNDRFSAERPEGSISTLTIQRTEQRDSAMYRCASSLQGRGNSPLHFGNGTRLTVT.

V gene TRBV19 combines with J gene TRBJ1-6; tentative D call: TRBD1 (5 bases). Germline V gene sequence: CDR1 LNHDA, CDR2 SQIVND (reference sequence). Trimming cost V 5 bases and J 6 bases, with 17 bases left between them. CDR3 length equals 16 residues. CDR3 in DNA: TGTGCCAGTAGTGTCTACCGCGGGGGTGCTAATTCACCCCTCCACTTT. This encodes CASSVYRGGANSPLHF. Using reference TRBV19 and TRBJ1-6 for the parts outside the CDR3, the full variable domain is DGGITQSPKYLFRKEGQNVTLSCEQNLNHDAMYWYRQDPGQGLRLIYYSQIVNDFQKGDIAEGYSVSREKKESFPLTVTSAQKNPTAFYLCASSVYRGGANSPLHFGNGTRLTVT.

This chain joins TRBV5-1 and TRBJ2-7; TRBD2 agrees at 14 bases. V lost 4 bases and J lost 4; bases outside the gene matches: 4. CDR1 is SGHRS, CDR2 YFSETQ, per germline. CDR3 length: 15 amino acids. CDR3 region: CASSEGTSGGYEQYF. The CDR3 DNA reads TGCGCCAGCAGCGAAGGGACTAGCGGGGGATACGAGCAGTACTTC.

The chain is built from TRBV3-1 (or the pseudogene TRBV3-2) and TRBJ1-2; unclear D gene. CDR3 length: 12 residues. V lost 1 base and J 8 bases, leaving 8 bases between the germline ends. Germline V gene sequence: CDR1 LGHDT, CDR2 YNNKEL (reference sequence). CDR3 sequence: CASSQVDTGYTF. As DNA, the CDR3 is TGTGCCAGCAGCCAAGTAGATACGGGCTACACCTTC.